Below, 26 T cell receptor beta chains from the same sample are listed, as sequenced in a study of cytomegalovirus exposure and HLA in healthy donors. 13 Jbeta primers and 60 Vbeta primers were used for the PCR. TCRdb's table, derived via immunoSEQ multiplex PCR, lists solely in-frame clones and lacks some. This sample has around 180,000 clones; 80% to 90% occur once, and the top ten carry 2% to 2.5%. Sequences were obtained from PBMCs. The receptors come from a male donor in good health and CMV-seronegative.

The gene calls are TRBV28 and TRBJ2-1; D is possibly TRBD2 (6 bases). V shed 4 bases and J shed 7 bases, with 17 bases lying between them. Looked up from germline, CDR1 is MDHEN and CDR2 is SYDVKM. The CDR3 extends over 15 amino acids. The CDR3, as DNA: TGTGCCAGCAGTTGGTACGGGGGATCGGGGAATGAGCAGTTCTTC. This codes for CASSWYGGSGNEQFF.

The rearrangement links TRBV9 to TRBJ2-5; 12 nucleotides match TRBD2. CDR1 and CDR2 (germline): SGDLS, YYNGEE. The J segment lost 1 base and the V segment lost 4 bases, leaving 11 bases of the junction unmatched. The CDR3 runs 18 residues. This chain's CDR3 is CASSPGASGRGAQETQYF. DNA of the CDR3: TGTGCCAGCAGCCCCGGGGCTAGCGGGAGGGGGGCCCAAGAGACCCAGTACTTC.

The chain couples TRBV4-3 to TRBJ2-3; 14 bases map to TRBD2. Germline V gene lookup returns CDR1 LGHNA and CDR2 YSLEER. CDR3 length: 18 residues. Trimming cost V 4 bases and J 5 bases; bases outside gene matches: 11. The CDR3 spells CASSLSPGLAGALDTQYF. CDR3 nucleotides: TGCGCCAGCAGCCTAAGCCCGGGACTAGCGGGAGCGTTAGATACGCAGTATTTT.

This sequence joins TRBV18 and TRBJ2-4; TRBD2 might be the D (5 bases). Trimming cost V 6 bases and J 1 base, with 13 bases left between them. The CDR3 loop spans 15 amino acids. CDR1 KGHSH and CDR2 LQKENI come from the germline V gene. CDR3 amino acids: CASSFGVAAKNIQYF. Written as DNA, the CDR3 is TGTGCCAGCTCCTTCGGGGTGGCGGCCAAAAACATTCAGTACTTC.

The chain is built from TRBV15 and TRBJ1-4; 8 nucleotides align to TRBD1. The CDR3 runs to 15 residues. CDR1 is LNHNV, CDR2 YYDKDF, per germline (reference sequence). V lost 0 bases, J lost 7 bases, and 4 bases stayed unmatched. The chain's CDR3 is CATSRDPGGSEKLFF. The CDR3, as DNA: TGTGCCACCAGCAGAGATCCAGGGGGCTCTGAAAAACTGTTTTTT.

The sample holds a few counts of this clone. The chain is built from TRBV6-4 and TRBJ1-1, with TRBD1 as a possible D gene (6 bases). Germline loops: CDR1 MRHNA, CDR2 SNTAGT. There are 14 residues in the CDR3. V was cut by 6 bases and J by 7 bases, with 18 bases left in between. For the CDR3, the DNA is TGTGCCAGCAGACTACAGGGCGGGGGAGGTGAAGCTTTCTTT. Amino acids: CASRLQGGGGEAFF.

This clone was observed a few times. This chain connects TRBV6-6 to TRBJ2-2; the D is unclear. The length of the CDR3 is 13 residues. V was shortened by 0 bases and J by 5 bases, with 4 bases between the two germline ends. Germline CDR1 is MNHNY and CDR2 is SVGAGI (reference sequence). The CDR3: CASSYSSTGELFF. The CDR3, as DNA: TGTGCCAGCAGTTACTCGAGTACCGGGGAGCTGTTTTTT.

The chain couples TRBV6-5 to TRBJ2-3, with D tentatively TRBD1 (6 bases). Trimming removed 4 bases from V and 7 bases from J, with 21 bases in between. The CDR3 is 16 residues long. Germline-derived CDR1 and CDR2 are MNHEY and SVGAGI. As DNA, the CDR3 is TGTGCCAGCAGTTCACCGAAAGGAACAGGGCTCAATACGCAGTATTTT. Translated, it gives CASSSPKGTGLNTQYF.

This clone was seen only a few times. The J gene is TRBJ1-5, the V gene TRBV28; D might be TRBD1 (5 bases). Between the trimmed V and J ends, which lost 5 bases and 0 bases, there was a span of 17 bases. The germline gives CDR1 MDHEN, CDR2 SYDVKM. This CDR3 has 17 amino acids. The CDR3 loop reads CASSETATRYSNQPQHF. The DNA for the CDR3 is TGTGCCAGCAGTGAGACAGCGACTAGGTATAGCAATCAGCCCCAGCATTTT.

The V call is TRBV30, the J call TRBJ2-1, with TRBD2 identical over 13 bases. Germline-derived CDR1 and CDR2 are GTSNPN and SVGIG (reference sequence). J was trimmed by 7 bases and V by 2 bases; bases with no gene match: 11. This CDR3 contains 17 residues. CDR3 sequence (DNA): TGTGCCTGGAGTCGTTCGGGACTAGCGGGGCCGGGGAATGAGCAGTTCTTC. Amino acid sequence: CAWSRSGLAGPGNEQFF. Complete variable domain (other parts from reference TRBV30 and TRBJ2-1): SQTIHQWPATLVQPVGSPLSLECTVEGTSNPNLYWYRQAAGRGLQLLFYSVGIGQISSEVPQNLSASRPQDRQFILSSKKLLLSDSGFYLCAWSRSGLAGPGNEQFFGPGTRLTVL.

Only one count was recorded for this clone. The chain is built from TRBV9 and TRBJ2-1; 8 positions agree with TRBD2. This CDR3 has 15 amino acids. J gave up 3 bases and V 0 bases, and 2 bases lay outside the gene matches. Germline V lookup: CDR1 SGDLS, CDR2 YYNGEE. CDR3 sequence (DNA): TGTGCCAGCAGCGTAGTTAGCGGGGACTACAATGAGCAGTTCTTC. Its translation: CASSVVSGDYNEQFF.

The chain joins TRBV25-1 to TRBJ2-5, with D possibly TRBD2 on 6 matching bases. The CDR3 has 13 residues. Germline values: CDR1 MGHDK, CDR2 SYGVNS. V shed 6 bases and J shed 4 bases, with 12 bases lying between them. CDR3 amino acids: CASRAGGIETQYF. The CDR3 nucleotides are TGTGCCAGCAGGGCCGGGGGAATAGAGACCCAGTACTTC.

The gene calls are TRBV6-1 and TRBJ2-7; D possibly corresponds to TRBD2 (6 bases). V gave up 0 bases and J gave up 4 bases, with 19 bases separating them. Germline CDR1 and CDR2: MNHNS and SASEGT. This CDR3 is built from 17 residues. The CDR3 DNA is TGTGCCAGCAGTGAAGCTAGGGGACTTCGGAACTATTACGAGCAGTACTTC. This encodes CASSEARGLRNYYEQYF.

This clone was counted only a few times. The genes are TRBV2 and TRBJ2-2, with 11 bases fitting TRBD2. The length of the CDR3 is 16 residues. Trimming cost V 6 bases and J 6 bases; bases outside gene matches: 9. Germline V CDR1 and CDR2: SNHLY, FYNNEI. The CDR3 is CASRLRLAGKAGELFF. CDR3 DNA sequence: TGTGCCAGCAGACTTAGACTAGCGGGGAAGGCCGGGGAGCTGTTTTTT.

This sequence joins TRBV4-1 and TRBJ2-1; no clear D. The CDR3 sequence is 15 residues long. V lost 1 base and J lost 4, with 11 bases in between. The germline V gene encodes CDR1 MGHRA and CDR2 YSYEKL. The CDR3 region has the DNA TGCGCCAGCAGCCAAGTAATAGCACTTTACAATGAGCAGTTCTTC. It is translated as CASSQVIALYNEQFF.

The chain joins TRBV11-2 to TRBJ2-7; 7 nucleotides agree with TRBD1. Germline CDR1 SGHAT, CDR2 FQNNGV. V gave up 4 bases and J gave up 2 bases; unmatched junction bases: 11. The CDR3 consists of 16 residues. The CDR3 loop is CASSSHPGTATYEQYF. The CDR3 bases are TGTGCCAGCAGCTCTCACCCCGGGACAGCGACCTACGAGCAGTACTTC.

The gene calls are TRBV4-3 and TRBJ2-1; 8 nucleotides agree with TRBD1. Germline CDR1 is LGHNA and CDR2 is YSLEER. The CDR3 length is 17 residues. The V and J ends lost 0 bases and 5 bases, in that order; junction bases with no gene match: 9. In DNA, the CDR3 is TGCGCCAGCAGCCAAGAACCCAGGGGGCAACGCCACAATGAGCAGTTCTTC. It translates to CASSQEPRGQRHNEQFF.

The chain combines TRBV2 with TRBJ2-3; D ambiguous. Per germline, CDR1 SNHLY and CDR2 FYNNEI. With 6 bases removed from V and 10 bases from J, the gap between germline ends came to 23 bases. This CDR3 contains 15 residues. The CDR3 is CASSPLVSESVAQYF. The CDR3 DNA follows: TGTGCCAGCAGCCCCCTCGTGAGTGAGAGTGTGGCGCAGTATTTT.

In this sample, this clone turned up once. The V gene is TRBV4-2, the J gene TRBJ1-4, with D perhaps matching TRBD1 (6 bases). CDR3 size: 16 residues. V gave up 0 bases and J gave up 5 bases, with 13 bases separating them. Germline loops: CDR1 LGHNA, CDR2 YNFKEQ. This chain's CDR3 is CASSQDRGGGNEKLFF. CDR3 coding DNA: TGTGCCAGCAGCCAAGATCGAGGGGGTGGGAATGAAAAACTGTTTTTT.

Turning to this clone: Distinct nucleotide sequences in the sample also encode this CDR3. The rearrangement uses TRBV9 and TRBJ2-2; 7 nucleotides agree with TRBD2. V dropped 2 bases and J dropped 4; count of bases not matched to a gene: 2. The CDR3 is 14 residues long. Germline V gene data show CDR1 as SGDLS and CDR2 as YYNGEE. CDR3 bases: TGTGCCAGCAGCGTTGGGGGGGGCACCGGGGAGCTGTTTTTT. As protein: CASSVGGGTGELFF.

This chain connects TRBV7-2 to TRBJ1-1; D not resolved. This CDR3 has 14 amino acids. Deletions cut 2 bases from V and 4 bases from J, with 11 bases between. Germline V lookup: CDR1 SGHTA, CDR2 FQGNSA. The CDR3: CASSLRAEGTEAFF. The CDR3, as DNA: TGTGCCAGCAGCTTAAGGGCAGAGGGCACTGAAGCTTTCTTT.

The genes are TRBV29-1 and TRBJ2-1, with D perhaps TRBD1 (6 bases). This CDR3 comprises 18 residues. Looked up from germline, CDR1 is SQVTM and CDR2 is ANQGSEA. Deletions cut 0 bases from V and 0 bases from J, with 18 bases between. CDR3 DNA: TGCAGCGTTGAAGATAACCAGGGGACCCAAGGCTCCTACAATGAGCAGTTCTTC. It is translated as CSVEDNQGTQGSYNEQFF.

The chain couples TRBV28 to TRBJ2-7; 9 bases agree with TRBD2. The germline CDR1 and CDR2 sequences are MDHEN and SYDVKM. The V segment lost 2 bases and the J segment 5 bases; nucleotides outside the gene matches: 19. This CDR3 has 19 residues. CDR3 DNA sequence: TGTGCCAGCAGTTTAATCACGGGGGTATTCGGGCTAGCGGGACACGAGCAGTACTTC. Translation: CASSLITGVFGLAGHEQYF. Filled out from reference TRBV28 and TRBJ2-7, the complete variable domain reads DVKVTQSSRYLVKRTGEKVFLECVQDMDHENMFWYRQDPGLGLRLIYFSYDVKMKEKGDIPEGYSVSREKKERFSLILESASTNQTSMYLCASSLITGVFGLAGHEQYFGPGTRLTVT.

The rearrangement links TRBV15 to TRBJ2-1; 7 bases align to TRBD2. The CDR3 sequence is 16 residues long. The V segment lost 5 bases and the J segment 0 bases; nucleotides outside the gene matches: 7. Per the germline V gene, CDR1 is LNHNV and CDR2 is YYDKDF (reference sequence). CDR3 sequence (DNA): TGTGCCACCAGCGATGGGGGGGGTAGCTCCTACAATGAGCAGTTCTTC. Translated: CATSDGGGSSYNEQFF.

The chain joins TRBV7-2 to TRBJ1-5; possibly TRBD1 for D (5 bases). The CDR3 is 14 residues long. Deletions cut 5 bases from V and 4 bases from J, with 12 bases between. Per the germline V gene, CDR1 is SGHTA and CDR2 is FQGNSA. The CDR3 spells CASSRPGDNQPQHF. CDR3 in DNA: TGTGCCAGCAGCCGACCGGGGGATAATCAGCCCCAGCATTTT.

The chain recombines TRBV5-6 with TRBJ2-7; 11 bases match TRBD2. Germline assignment: CDR1 SGHDT and CDR2 YYEEEE. This CDR3 has 16 amino acids. V dropped 5 bases and J dropped 2; count of bases not matched to a gene: 9. This CDR3 is CASSRILAGGTYEQYF. The DNA of the CDR3 is TGTGCCAGCAGTCGAATTCTAGCGGGAGGCACCTACGAGCAGTACTTC. Using reference TRBV5-6 and TRBJ2-7 for the parts outside the CDR3, the full variable domain is DAGVTQSPTHLIKTRGQQVTLRCSPKSGHDTVSWYQQALGQGPQFIFQYYEEEERQRGNFPDRFSGHQFPNYSSELNVNALLLGDSALYLCASSRILAGGTYEQYFGPGTRLTVT.